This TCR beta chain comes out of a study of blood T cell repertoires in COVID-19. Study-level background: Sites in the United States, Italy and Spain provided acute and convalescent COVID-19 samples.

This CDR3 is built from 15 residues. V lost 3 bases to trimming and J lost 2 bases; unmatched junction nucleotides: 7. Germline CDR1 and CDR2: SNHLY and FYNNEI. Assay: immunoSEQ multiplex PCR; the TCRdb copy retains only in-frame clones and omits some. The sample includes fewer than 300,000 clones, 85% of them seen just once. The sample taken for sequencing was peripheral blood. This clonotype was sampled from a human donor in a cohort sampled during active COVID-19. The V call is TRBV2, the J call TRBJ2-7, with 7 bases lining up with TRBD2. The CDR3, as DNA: TGTGCCAGCAGTGAGGAAGCGGGACCACCCTACGAGCAGTACTTC. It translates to CASSEEAGPPYEQYF.